One sample yielded the 13 T cell receptor beta chains listed below, sequenced in a study of Ad26.COV2.S vaccination and SARS-CoV-2 variants. Treatment here: 15 to 20 received Ad26.COV2.S at low or high dose, single or two shots; several received placebo; per-sample allocation not given. Sampling was done on day 63 after the first vaccine or placebo injection. Measured with immunoSEQ multiplex PCR; TCRdb has only the in-frame clones, and not every one. Of fewer than 500,000 clones in the sample, 75% to 95% were seen once. Source: peripheral blood, taken in a trial of Ad26.COV2.S vaccine versus placebo. The source of these receptors is a person between 18 and 65 years old who received the Ad26.COV2.S COVID-19 vaccine or a placebo.

The chain recombines TRBV7-9 with TRBJ2-7; maybe TRBD2 (6 bases). V was cut by 5 bases and J by 2 bases, with 13 bases left in between. This CDR3 comprises 14 residues. Germline V lookup: CDR1 SEHNR, CDR2 FQNEAQ (reference sequence). CDR3 protein: CASSRTIAPYEQYF. DNA of the CDR3: TGTGCCAGCAGCCGGACTATTGCTCCCTACGAGCAGTACTTC.

The rearrangement joins TRBV18 to TRBJ1-5; perhaps TRBD1 as D (6 bases). This CDR3 region has 15 residues. The ends were cut back, 6 bases at V and 5 bases at J, with 17 bases in the middle. CDR1 and CDR2 from the germline V gene are KGHSH and LQKENI. The CDR3 DNA follows: TGTGCCAGCTCGTCCGGGACCGGGGGGCATCAGCCCCAGCATTTT. This gives the protein CASSSGTGGHQPQHF.

The chain joins TRBV6-6 to TRBJ2-1, with TRBD2 identical over 7 bases. CDR3 length equals 14 residues. J gave up 8 bases and V 7 bases, and 11 bases lay outside the gene matches. Germline CDR1 and CDR2: MNHNY and SVGAGI (reference sequence). The CDR3 sequence is CASKPSGARDEQFF. The CDR3 nucleotides are TGTGCCAGCAAACCTAGCGGAGCGAGGGATGAGCAGTTCTTC.

V usage is TRBV7-2 and J usage is TRBJ2-1, with a weak D call TRBD2 (6 bases). The germline V gene has CDR1 SGHTA and CDR2 FQGNSA. There are 16 residues in the CDR3. V shed 3 bases and J shed 0 bases, with 12 bases lying between them. CDR3 sequence reads: CASSFYSGLSYNEQFF. The CDR3 coding sequence is TGTGCCAGCAGCTTTTATAGCGGACTCTCCTACAATGAGCAGTTCTTC. Together with reference TRBV7-2 and TRBJ2-1, the CDR3 gives the full variable domain: GAGVSQSPSNKVTEKGKDVELRCDPISGHTALYWYRQSLGQGLEFLIYFQGNSAPDKSGLPSDRFSAERTGGSVSTLTIQRTQQEDSAVYLCASSFYSGLSYNEQFFGPGTRLTVL.

This chain connects TRBV11-3 to TRBJ2-3; 13 bases map to TRBD2. V was pared by 1 base and J by 4 bases, with 14 bases of the junction left unmatched. CDR1 SGHNT and CDR2 YENEEA come from the germline V gene. The CDR3 is 20 residues long. CDR3 nucleotide sequence: TGTGCCAGCAGCTTAGGGAGGCGACTAGCGGGAGGTCCTAATGCAGATACGCAGTATTTT. Translated, it gives CASSLGRRLAGGPNADTQYF.

The chain combines TRBV15 with TRBJ2-7, with D hard to call. The CDR3 runs 14 residues. Deletions cut 5 bases from V and 0 bases from J, with 11 bases between. CDR1 is LNHNV and CDR2 is YYDKDF in the germline V gene (reference sequence). The CDR3 region has the DNA TGTGCCACCAGCGCCAGGTGGAGCTCCTACGAGCAGTACTTC. It specifies CATSARWSSYEQYF.

The gene calls are TRBV12-5 and TRBJ2-3; tentative D call: TRBD2 (6 bases). Germline loops: CDR1 LGHNT, CDR2 FRNRAP. The CDR3 is made up of 15 amino acids. The ends were cut back, 7 bases at V and 0 bases at J, with 14 bases in the middle. This CDR3 is CASEGGSPSTDTQYF. Here the CDR3 DNA reads TGTGCTAGTGAGGGAGGATCTCCGAGCACAGATACGCAGTATTTT.

The chain uses TRBV12-3 or TRBV12-4 and TRBJ1-2; no definite D call. Trimming left V 5 bases short and J 5 bases short, with 9 bases between. The CDR3 is 12 amino acids. The CDR3 sequence: CASSKGLYGYTF. The CDR3 DNA sequence: TGTGCCAGCAGTAAGGGCCTGTATGGCTACACCTTC.

The chain employs TRBV20-1 and TRBJ2-7; TRBD1 agrees at 10 bases. The CDR3 is made up of 14 amino acids. Germline V gene data show CDR1 as DFQATT and CDR2 as SNEGSKA (reference sequence). Germline trimming cut 3 bases from V and 5 bases from J; bases unmatched to any gene: 7. The CDR3 is CSASSDRGRNEQYF. CDR3 sequence (DNA): TGCAGTGCTAGTTCCGACAGGGGGCGGAACGAGCAGTACTTC.

The J gene is TRBJ2-1, the V gene TRBV4-3; D possibly matches TRBD1 or TRBD2 (5 bases each). This CDR3 comprises 16 residues. V lost 4 bases and J 0 bases, leaving 13 bases between the germline ends. Germline V gene sequence: CDR1 LGHNA, CDR2 YSLEER. The CDR3 nucleotides read TGCGCCAGCAGCCTGCGCGTCGGGGCCTCCTACAATGAGCAGTTCTTC. Encoded protein: CASSLRVGASYNEQFF.

The chain links TRBV6-2 or TRBV6-3 to TRBJ2-7; D not certain. The CDR3 length is 14 residues. Germline CDR1 and CDR2: MNHEY and SVGEGT. Trimming cost V 3 bases and J 2 bases, with 11 bases left between them. Here the CDR3 DNA reads TGTGCCAGCAGTTATGTAGTTGGTCCCTACGAGCAGTACTTC. It encodes CASSYVVGPYEQYF.

CDR3 DNA sequence: TGCGCCAGCAGCCTAACTAGCGGGAGTTATACCGGGGAGCTGTTTTTT. Its protein product is CASSLTSGSYTGELFF. V gene TRBV4-1 combines with J gene TRBJ2-2; 11 bases align to TRBD2. Germline loops: CDR1 MGHRA, CDR2 YSYEKL. The CDR3 runs 16 residues. V gave up 4 bases and J gave up 5 bases; unmatched junction bases: 6.

This clone was recorded a few times. V and J are TRBV5-4 and TRBJ2-2; 13 nucleotides line up with TRBD2. The CDR3 sequence is 16 residues long. Germline V gene data show CDR1 as SGHNT and CDR2 as YYREEE (reference sequence). J was trimmed by 7 bases and V by 4 bases; bases with no gene match: 7. This CDR3 reads CASSPGLAGAVGELFF. In nucleotides, the CDR3 is TGTGCCAGCAGCCCAGGACTAGCGGGAGCAGTCGGGGAGCTGTTTTTT.